A selection of T cell receptor beta chains follows, all from one sample in a study of T cell responses to AZD1222 COVID-19 vaccine. Clones were sequenced by immunoSEQ multiplex PCR, and TCRdb holds only the in-frame ones, with some missing. The profile shows about 86,000 clones, 70% to 90% of them singletons. The input for sequencing was peripheral blood, taken 28 days after the second AZD1222 dose. The receptor set was obtained from an adult who received the AZD1222 COVID-19 vaccine. The CDR3 runs from the conserved cysteine through the conserved F or W. D genes are given only for firm matches. Clone size, where shown, is once, few, many, or a class for clones that have expanded.

TRBV19	-	-	TRBJ2-7	CASSIRLAYEQYF	TGTGCCAGTAGTATAAGACTCGCCTACGAGCAGTACTTC
TRBV2	-	TRBD2	TRBJ2-3	CASREGLAGGPDTQYF	TGTGCCAGCAGGGAGGGACTAGCGGGAGGTCCAGATACGCAGTATTTT
TRBV10-1	-	TRBD2	TRBJ2-4	CASRERELAKNIQYF	TGCGCCAGCAGGGAGCGGGAACTAGCCAAAAACATTCAGTACTTC
TRBV29-1	-	-	TRBJ2-5	CSVEGGQETQYF	TGCAGCGTTGAAGGCGGACAAGAGACCCAGTACTTC
TRBV9	-	-	TRBJ2-1	CASSVGTEPPFF	TGTGCCAGCAGCGTAGGGACGGAGCCCCCGTTCTTC
TRBV3-1/TRBV3-2	-	-	TRBJ2-5	CASSQALGRVETQYF	TGTGCCAGCAGCCAAGCCCTTGGCAGGGTGGAGACCCAGTACTTC
TRBV9	-	-	TRBJ1-1	CASSAGRLNTEAFF	TGTGCCAGCAGCGCCGGACGGCTGAACACTGAAGCTTTCTTT
TRBV7-9	-	-	TRBJ1-2	CASSPDSLVGYTF	TGTGCCAGCAGCCCTGACAGCCTAGTTGGCTACACCTTC
TRBV4-1	once	TRBD2	TRBJ2-1	CASSRPDPPLTSGDYNEQFF	TGCGCCAGCAGCCGCCCAGACCCGCCGCTGACTAGCGGGGACTACAATGAGCAGTTCTTC
TRBV28	-	TRBD1	TRBJ2-1	CASRDRGTYNEQFF	TGTGCCAGCAGAGACAGGGGCACCTACAATGAGCAGTTCTTC
TRBV4-1	-	-	TRBJ2-1	CASSQGTENNEQFF	TGCGCCAGCAGCCAAGGGACGGAAAACAATGAGCAGTTCTTC
TRBV6-4	-	-	TRBJ2-5	CASSVEAGIETQYF	TGTGCCAGCAGTGTTGAGGCAGGGATCGAGACCCAGTACTTC
TRBV5-4	once	-	TRBJ2-5	CASSGGDSPRETQYF	TGTGCCAGCAGCGGTGGGGACTCCCCCCGAGAGACCCAGTACTTC
TRBV9	-	-	TRBJ1-2	CASSRDSYYGYTF	TGTGCCAGCAGCAGGGACTCCTACTATGGCTACACCTTC
TRBV5-6	-	TRBD1	TRBJ1-1	CASSLVPDRGNTEAFF	TGTGCCAGCAGCTTGGTACCTGACAGGGGGAACACTGAAGCTTTCTTT
TRBV9	-	-	TRBJ2-3	CASSVLGLSSTDTQYF	TGTGCCAGCAGCGTTCTTGGACTCTCAAGCACAGATACGCAGTATTTT
TRBV5-6	-	-	TRBJ2-7	CASGPVSSSYEQYF	TGTGCCAGCGGCCCGGTGTCGAGCTCCTACGAGCAGTACTTC
TRBV28	-	-	TRBJ1-4	CASSSPKPRQEPNEKLFF	TGTGCCAGCAGTTCCCCTAAGCCCCGACAGGAGCCTAATGAAAAACTGTTTTTT
TRBV5-6	-	-	TRBJ2-2	CASSFPAGGELFF	TGTGCCAGCAGCTTCCCCGCGGGCGGGGAGCTGTTTTTT
TRBV7-2	-	-	TRBJ2-1	CASSLVTRGQGNEQFF	TGTGCCAGCAGCTTAGTCACCCGGGGGCAGGGCAATGAGCAGTTCTTC
TRBV12-5	-	-	TRBJ2-1	CASGFSLRIGDEQFF	TGTGCTAGTGGTTTCAGCCTGAGAATCGGGGATGAGCAGTTCTTC
TRBV7-8	-	-	TRBJ2-3	CASNPLRAYTDTQYF	TGTGCCAGCAACCCGCTGCGGGCCTACACAGATACGCAGTATTTT
TRBV29-1	-	TRBD1	TRBJ1-2	CSAETGSDYGYTF	TGCAGCGCGGAGACAGGGTCAGACTATGGCTACACCTTC
TRBV7-8	-	-	TRBJ1-4	CASSRTQRPVEKLFF	TGTGCCAGCAGCCGCACACAGAGACCTGTTGAAAAACTGTTTTTT
TRBV5-4	few	-	TRBJ1-1	CASSYRALNTEAFF	TGTGCCAGCAGCTACCGGGCCCTGAACACTGAAGCTTTCTTT
TRBV5-1	-	-	TRBJ2-7	CASKVDFSTTYEQYF	TGCGCCAGCAAGGTTGACTTCTCGACTACCTACGAGCAGTACTTC
TRBV27	few	-	TRBJ1-5	CASSFRGASNQPQHF	TGTGCCAGCAGTTTCAGGGGAGCCTCCAATCAGCCCCAGCATTTT
TRBV2	few	-	TRBJ1-4	CASSFPQSATNEKLFF	TGTGCCAGCAGCTTTCCCCAATCGGCAACTAATGAAAAACTGTTTTTT
TRBV7-2	-	TRBD2	TRBJ2-7	CASSLEGRGLAGRYEQYF	TGTGCCAGCAGCTTAGAGGGGAGGGGGCTAGCGGGAAGATACGAGCAGTACTTC
TRBV9	few	TRBD1	TRBJ1-2	CASTRDRELYTF	TGTGCCAGCACCCGGGACAGGGAATTATACACCTTC
TRBV28	-	-	TRBJ2-6	CASGNHQSSGANVLTF	TGTGCCAGCGGTAATCACCAGAGCTCTGGGGCCAACGTCCTGACTTTC
TRBV7-8	-	-	TRBJ1-5	CASSLSLDHQPQHF	TGTGCCAGCAGCTTGAGCTTAGACCATCAGCCCCAGCATTTT
TRBV7-3	-	-	TRBJ2-7	CASSLRSGEQYF	TGTGCCAGCAGCTTACGGTCCGGCGAGCAGTACTTC
TRBV9	-	TRBD2	TRBJ2-7	CASSSNPGLAGMGDSYEQYF	TGTGCCAGCAGCTCCAACCCGGGACTAGCTGGAATGGGGGACTCCTACGAGCAGTACTTC
TRBV28	-	-	TRBJ2-1	CASKPPGFNEQFF	TGTGCCAGCAAGCCCCCTGGGTTCAATGAGCAGTTCTTC
TRBV5-8	few	-	TRBJ1-1	CASSLLRGAEAFF	TGTGCCAGCAGCTTGCTCCGGGGGGCTGAAGCTTTCTTT
TRBV4-1	-	-	TRBJ2-7	CASSPTHGQYNEQYF	TGCGCCAGCAGCCCTACCCACGGACAGTATAACGAGCAGTACTTC
TRBV2	-	TRBD1	TRBJ1-3	CASSADRGGSGNTIYF	TGTGCCAGCAGTGCGGACAGGGGGGGATCTGGAAACACCATATATTTT
TRBV19	-	-	TRBJ1-4	CASSIKGPGVTNEKLFF	TGTGCCAGTAGTATAAAGGGACCCGGAGTAACTAATGAAAAACTGTTTTTT
TRBV4-1	-	-	TRBJ2-2	CASSHGPAGNTGELFF	TGCGCCAGCAGCCACGGTCCAGCGGGGAACACCGGGGAGCTGTTTTTT
TRBV7-9	-	-	TRBJ2-2	CASSFLAAGGELFF	TGTGCCAGCAGCTTTTTAGCGGCCGGAGGGGAGCTGTTTTTT
TRBV6-1	few	-	TRBJ1-5	CASSEPYGNQPQHF	TGTGCCAGCAGTGAACCCTATGGCAATCAGCCCCAGCATTTT
TRBV2	-	-	TRBJ1-5	CASSRLGDRDNQPQHF	TGTGCCAGCAGCCGCTTAGGAGACCGCGACAATCAGCCCCAGCATTTT
TRBV28	-	-	TRBJ1-1	CAAKAVDTEAFF	TGTGCCGCTAAAGCGGTGGACACTGAAGCTTTCTTT
TRBV7-9	-	-	TRBJ1-6	CASSLATNSPLHF	TGTGCCAGCAGCTTAGCGACTAATTCACCCCTCCACTTT
TRBV5-1	-	-	TRBJ1-2	CASKARDLNYGYTF	TGCGCCAGCAAGGCCCGGGACCTTAACTATGGCTACACCTTC
TRBV11-3	-	-	TRBJ1-4	CASSLETGENEKLFF	TGTGCCAGCAGCTTGGAGACAGGAGAGAATGAAAAACTGTTTTTT
TRBV18	-	TRBD2	TRBJ2-7	CASSPSEYTGTSPYEQYF	TGTGCCAGCTCACCATCGGAATATACCGGGACTAGCCCCTACGAGCAGTACTTC
TRBV7-9	-	TRBD1	TRBJ2-1	CASSRDRVVSNEQFF	TGTGCCAGCAGCCGGGACAGGGTCGTTAGCAATGAGCAGTTCTTC
TRBV29-1	-	-	TRBJ1-1	CSIWRGEAFF	TGCAGCATATGGAGAGGGGAAGCTTTCTTT
TRBV5-5	once	-	TRBJ1-6	CASRFGPSLSPLHF	TGTGCCAGCAGATTCGGGCCTTCTTTGTCACCCCTCCACTTT
TRBV5-6	-	TRBD1	TRBJ2-2	CASSFGTGYTGELFF	TGTGCCAGCAGCTTTGGGACAGGGTACACCGGGGAGCTGTTTTTT
TRBV5-1	once	-	TRBJ2-5	CASSGLLGETQYF	TGCGCCAGCAGCGGGCTGCTTGGGGAGACCCAGTACTTC
TRBV7-8	-	-	TRBJ1-2	CASSLHVADGYTF	TGTGCCAGCAGCTTACACGTAGCTGATGGCTACACCTTC
TRBV11-3	-	-	TRBJ1-4	CASSFGGEKLFF	TGTGCCAGCAGCTTTGGGGGTGAAAAACTGTTTTTT
TRBV18	-	-	TRBJ1-5	CASSPTVPANSNQPQHF	TGTGCCAGCTCACCAACAGTCCCGGCAAATAGCAATCAGCCCCAGCATTTT
TRBV4-3	-	-	TRBJ1-2	CASSQGPGQFGGYTF	TGCGCCAGCAGCCAGGGTCCTGGTCAATTCGGTGGCTACACCTTC
TRBV19	-	-	TRBJ1-1	CASSMTGGRGTEAFF	TGTGCCAGTAGTATGACCGGGGGTAGGGGCACTGAAGCTTTCTTT